This TCR beta chain was identified during a study of T cell repertoires in cytomegalovirus infection. Study-wide context: It was the public TCR beta signatures that indicated both CMV infection and matching HLA type. Findings and caveats of the study: Totalled public TCR beta family frequency picked out people who carried CMV plus the relevant HLA. Dominating the ex vivo response were TCR beta clonotypes that were CMV-specific and HLA-C-restricted.

Points on this clonotype: What it binds is unknown.

V lost 7 bases and J lost 4, with 17 bases in between. CDR1 is MNHEY, CDR2 SVGEGT, per germline. This CDR3 has 15 residues. In TCRdb, the reads were re-called with MiXCR into one record per CDR3 protein. The sample holds a few hundred thousand distinct CDR3 sequences, roughly 10% seen once. This TCR came from a human donor in good health (CMV status not recorded). Some clones in this sample may be carry-over from other donors' samples. The sequenced material came from PBMCs. The chain has TRBV6-2 or TRBV6-3 and TRBJ1-5; a weak D match, TRBD1 (5 bases). The CDR3 here is CASTLGPNRNQPQHF. The DNA for the CDR3 is TGTGCCAGCACCCTGGGGCCCAACAGAAATCAGCCCCAGCATTTT.